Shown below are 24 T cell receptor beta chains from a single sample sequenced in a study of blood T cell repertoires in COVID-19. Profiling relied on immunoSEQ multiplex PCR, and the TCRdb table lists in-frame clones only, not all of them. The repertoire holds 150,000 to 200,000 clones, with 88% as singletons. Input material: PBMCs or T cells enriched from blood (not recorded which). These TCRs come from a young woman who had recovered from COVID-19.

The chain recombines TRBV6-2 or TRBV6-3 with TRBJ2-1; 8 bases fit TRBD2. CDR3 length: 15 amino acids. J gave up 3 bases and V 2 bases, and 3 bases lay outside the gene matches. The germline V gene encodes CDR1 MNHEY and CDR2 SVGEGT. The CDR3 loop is CASSYARGVYNEQFF. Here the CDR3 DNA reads TGTGCCAGCAGTTACGCGCGGGGGGTCTACAATGAGCAGTTCTTC.

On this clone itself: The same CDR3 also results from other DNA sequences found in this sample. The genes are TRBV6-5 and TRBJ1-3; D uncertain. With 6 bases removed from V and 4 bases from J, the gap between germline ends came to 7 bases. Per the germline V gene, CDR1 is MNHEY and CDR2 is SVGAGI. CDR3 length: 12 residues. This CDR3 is CASRASGNTIYF. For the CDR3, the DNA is TGTGCCAGCAGGGCCTCGGGAAACACCATATATTTT.

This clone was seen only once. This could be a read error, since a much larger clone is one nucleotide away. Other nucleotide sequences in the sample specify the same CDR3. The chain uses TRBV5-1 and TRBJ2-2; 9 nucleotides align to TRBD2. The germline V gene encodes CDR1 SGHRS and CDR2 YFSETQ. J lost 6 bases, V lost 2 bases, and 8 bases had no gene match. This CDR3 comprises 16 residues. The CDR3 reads CASSFGGGVSAGELFF. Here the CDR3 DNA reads TGCGCCAGCAGCTTCGGCGGGGGGGTTTCCGCCGGGGAGCTGTTTTTT.

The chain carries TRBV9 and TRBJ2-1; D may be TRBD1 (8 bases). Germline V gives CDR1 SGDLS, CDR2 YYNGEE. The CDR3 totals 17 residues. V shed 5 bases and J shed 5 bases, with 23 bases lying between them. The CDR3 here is CASSHRGDYDVHNEQFF. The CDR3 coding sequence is TGTGCCAGCAGTCACAGGGGGGACTACGACGTTCACAATGAGCAGTTCTTC. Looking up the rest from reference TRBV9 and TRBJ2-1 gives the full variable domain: DSGVTQTPKHLITATGQRVTLRCSPRSGDLSVYWYQQSLDQGLQFLIQYYNGEERAKGNILERFSAQQFPDLHSELNLSSLELGDSALYFCASSHRGDYDVHNEQFFGPGTRLTVL.

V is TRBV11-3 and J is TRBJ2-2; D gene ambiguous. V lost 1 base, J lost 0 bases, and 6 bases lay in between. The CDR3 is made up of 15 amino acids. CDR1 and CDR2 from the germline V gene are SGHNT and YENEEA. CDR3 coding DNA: TGTGCCAGCAGCTTAGGGCAGGCGAACACCGGGGAGCTGTTTTTT. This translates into CASSLGQANTGELFF.

Here the CDR3 reads CASSPPTGGGEAFF. In DNA, the CDR3 is TGTGCCAGCTCACCGCCGACAGGGGGCGGTGAAGCTTTCTTT. V and J are TRBV18 and TRBJ1-1, with 10 bases lining up with TRBD1. The germline V gene has CDR1 KGHSH and CDR2 LQKENI. CDR3 size: 14 residues. V lost 3 bases to trimming and J lost 7 bases; unmatched junction nucleotides: 5.

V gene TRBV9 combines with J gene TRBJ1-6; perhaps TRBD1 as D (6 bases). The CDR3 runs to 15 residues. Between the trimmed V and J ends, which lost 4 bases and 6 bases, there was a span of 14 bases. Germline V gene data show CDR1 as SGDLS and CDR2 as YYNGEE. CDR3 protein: CASSPIGDTNSPLHF. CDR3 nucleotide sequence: TGTGCCAGCAGCCCCATTGGGGACACTAATTCACCCCTCCACTTT.

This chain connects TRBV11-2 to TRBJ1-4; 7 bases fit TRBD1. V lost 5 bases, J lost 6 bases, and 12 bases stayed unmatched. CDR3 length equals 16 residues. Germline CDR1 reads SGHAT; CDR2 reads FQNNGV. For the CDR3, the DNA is TGTGCCAGCAGCCCCGGCGTGGGGACAGAAGATGAAAAACTGTTTTTT. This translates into CASSPGVGTEDEKLFF.

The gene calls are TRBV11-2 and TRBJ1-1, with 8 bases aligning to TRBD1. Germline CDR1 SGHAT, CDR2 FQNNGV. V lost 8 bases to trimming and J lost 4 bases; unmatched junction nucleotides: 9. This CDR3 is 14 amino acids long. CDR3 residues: CASCRTGPGTEAFF. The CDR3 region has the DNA TGTGCCAGCTGCCGGACAGGGCCGGGCACTGAAGCTTTCTTT.

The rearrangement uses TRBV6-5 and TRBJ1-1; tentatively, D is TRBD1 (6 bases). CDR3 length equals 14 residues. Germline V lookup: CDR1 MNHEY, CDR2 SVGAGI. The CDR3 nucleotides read TGTGCTAAAACTCAGGGGAGGGTGGTCACTGAAGCTTTCTTT. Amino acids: CAKTQGRVVTEAFF.

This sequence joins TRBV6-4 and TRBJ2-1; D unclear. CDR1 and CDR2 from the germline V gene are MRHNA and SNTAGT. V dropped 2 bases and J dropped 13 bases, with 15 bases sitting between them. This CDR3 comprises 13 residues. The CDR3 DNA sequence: TGTGCCAGCAGTGACGGCGGCAGCGTAAGCCAGTTCTTC. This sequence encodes CASSDGGSVSQFF.

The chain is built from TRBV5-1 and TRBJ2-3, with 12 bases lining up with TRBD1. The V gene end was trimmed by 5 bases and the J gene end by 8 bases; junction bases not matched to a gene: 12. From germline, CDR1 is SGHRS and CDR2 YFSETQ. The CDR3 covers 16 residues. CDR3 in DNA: TGCGCCAGCAGTCCCGGGACAGGGGGCGTCCAGGGTACGCAGTATTTT. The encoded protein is CASSPGTGGVQGTQYF.

The CDR3 reads CASSVETGSDTEAFF. In nucleotides, the CDR3 is TGTGCCAGCAGCGTAGAGACGGGGTCGGACACTGAAGCTTTCTTT. The V gene is TRBV9, the J gene TRBJ1-1; D is unresolved. Trimming stripped 0 bases from V and 3 bases from J, with 12 bases between. The CDR3 totals 15 residues. Germline V gene sequence: CDR1 SGDLS, CDR2 YYNGEE.

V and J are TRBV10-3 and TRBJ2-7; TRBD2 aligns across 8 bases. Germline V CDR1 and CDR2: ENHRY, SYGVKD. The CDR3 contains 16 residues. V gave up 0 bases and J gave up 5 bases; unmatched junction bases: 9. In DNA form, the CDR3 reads TGTGCCATCAGTGAGTCGGGAGCGGGAGTCGGGAACGAGCAGTACTTC. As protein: CAISESGAGVGNEQYF.

CDR3 residues: CASSLSGEGSPLHF. The CDR3 bases are TGTGCCAGCAGTTTATCGGGGGAGGGTTCACCCCTCCACTTT. This chain joins TRBV27 and TRBJ1-6, with D perhaps matching TRBD1 (5 bases). Looked up from germline, CDR1 is MNHEY and CDR2 is SMNVEV (reference sequence). The CDR3 runs 14 residues. The V gene lost 0 bases and the J gene lost 9 bases, with 9 bases spanning the gap.

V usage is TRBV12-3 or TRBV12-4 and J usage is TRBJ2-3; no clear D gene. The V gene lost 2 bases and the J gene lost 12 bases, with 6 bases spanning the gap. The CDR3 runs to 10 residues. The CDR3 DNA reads TGTGCCAGCAGTTTAAGCTCCCAGTATTTT. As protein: CASSLSSQYF.

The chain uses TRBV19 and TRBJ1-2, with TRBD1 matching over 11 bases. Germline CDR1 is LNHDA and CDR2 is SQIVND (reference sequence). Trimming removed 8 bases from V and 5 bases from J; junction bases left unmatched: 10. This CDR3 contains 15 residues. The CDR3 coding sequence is TGTGCCAGTGCCGTTTTTGGACAGGGGGCTTATGGCTACACCTTC. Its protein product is CASAVFGQGAYGYTF.

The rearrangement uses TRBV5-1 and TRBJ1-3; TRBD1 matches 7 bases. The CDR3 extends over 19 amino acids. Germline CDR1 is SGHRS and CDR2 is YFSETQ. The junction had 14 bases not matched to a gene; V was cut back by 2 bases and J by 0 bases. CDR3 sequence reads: CASSFSSAGTAGSGNTIYF. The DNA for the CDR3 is TGCGCCAGCAGCTTTTCCTCTGCCGGGACAGCCGGCTCTGGAAACACCATATATTTT. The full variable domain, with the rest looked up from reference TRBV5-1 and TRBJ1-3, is KAGVTQTPRYLIKTRGQQVTLSCSPISGHRSVSWYQQTPGQGLQFLFEYFSETQRNKGNFPGRFSGRQFSNSRSEMNVSTLELGDSALYLCASSFSSAGTAGSGNTIYFGEGSWLTVV.

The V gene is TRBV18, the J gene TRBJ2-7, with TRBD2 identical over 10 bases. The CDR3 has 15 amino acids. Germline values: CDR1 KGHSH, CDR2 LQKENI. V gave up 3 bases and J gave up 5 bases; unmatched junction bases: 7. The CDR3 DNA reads TGTGCCAGCTCACCTCCCCTAGCGGGAGTCCACGAGCAGTACTTC. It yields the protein CASSPPLAGVHEQYF.

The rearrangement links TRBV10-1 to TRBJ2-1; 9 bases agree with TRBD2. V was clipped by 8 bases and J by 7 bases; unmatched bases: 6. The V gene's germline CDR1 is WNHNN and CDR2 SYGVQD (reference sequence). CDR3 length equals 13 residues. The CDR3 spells CASSVSGGNEQFF. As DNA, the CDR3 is TGCGCCAGCTCGGTTAGCGGGGGTAATGAGCAGTTCTTC.

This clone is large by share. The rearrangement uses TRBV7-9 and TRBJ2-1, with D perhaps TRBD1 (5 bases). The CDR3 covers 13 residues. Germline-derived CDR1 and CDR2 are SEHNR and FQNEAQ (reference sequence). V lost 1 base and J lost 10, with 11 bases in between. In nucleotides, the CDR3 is TGTGCCAGCAGCTTAGTTGGGGCTTGGGAGCAGTTCTTC. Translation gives CASSLVGAWEQFF.

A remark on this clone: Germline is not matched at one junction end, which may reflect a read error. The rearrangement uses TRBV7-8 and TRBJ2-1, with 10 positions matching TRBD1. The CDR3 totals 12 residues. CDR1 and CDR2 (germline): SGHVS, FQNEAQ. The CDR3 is CASSLGDRGQVF. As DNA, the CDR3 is TGTGCCAGCAGCTTAGGAGACAGGGGGCAGGTCTTC.

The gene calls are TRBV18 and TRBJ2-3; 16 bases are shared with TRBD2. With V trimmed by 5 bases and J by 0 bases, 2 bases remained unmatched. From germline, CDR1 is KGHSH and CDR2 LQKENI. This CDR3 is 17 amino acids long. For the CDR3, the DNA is TGTGCCAGCTCATCGGGACTAGCGGGGGGGAGCACAGATACGCAGTATTTT. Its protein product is CASSSGLAGGSTDTQYF.

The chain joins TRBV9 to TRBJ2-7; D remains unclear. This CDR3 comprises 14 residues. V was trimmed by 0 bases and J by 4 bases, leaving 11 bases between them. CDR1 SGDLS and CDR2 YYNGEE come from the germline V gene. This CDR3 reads CASSVDWRSYEQYF. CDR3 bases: TGTGCCAGCAGCGTAGACTGGAGATCATACGAGCAGTACTTC.